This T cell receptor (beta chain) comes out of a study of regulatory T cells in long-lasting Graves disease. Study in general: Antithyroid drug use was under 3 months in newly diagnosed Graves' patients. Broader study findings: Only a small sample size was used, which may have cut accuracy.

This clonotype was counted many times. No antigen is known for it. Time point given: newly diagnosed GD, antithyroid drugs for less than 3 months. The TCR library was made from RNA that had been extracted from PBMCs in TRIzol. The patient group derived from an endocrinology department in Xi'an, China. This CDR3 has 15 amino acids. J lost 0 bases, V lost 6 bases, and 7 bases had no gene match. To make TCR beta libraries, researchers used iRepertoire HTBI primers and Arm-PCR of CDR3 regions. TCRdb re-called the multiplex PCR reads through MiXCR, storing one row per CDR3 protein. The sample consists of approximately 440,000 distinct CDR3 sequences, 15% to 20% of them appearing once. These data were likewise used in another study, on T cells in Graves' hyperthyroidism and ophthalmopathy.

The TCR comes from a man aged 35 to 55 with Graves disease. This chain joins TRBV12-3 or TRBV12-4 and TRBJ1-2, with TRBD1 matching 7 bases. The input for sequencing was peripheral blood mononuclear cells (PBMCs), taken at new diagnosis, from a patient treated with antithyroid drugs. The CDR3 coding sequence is TGTGCCAGCAGCCATGGGGGGACAGCTAACTATGGCTACACCTTC. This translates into CASSHGGTANYGYTF.